This T cell receptor (beta chain) originates from a study of blood T cell repertoires in COVID-19. TCRdb keeps only in-frame clones here, not all; method: immunoSEQ multiplex PCR. This repertoire shows 300,000 to 500,000 clones, roughly 90% found once; its top ten account for around 2.1%. The source is a woman in her thirties or forties with acute COVID-19. The specimen sequenced was PBMCs or T cells enriched from blood (not recorded which).

The CDR3 reads CAWSVRGGFPNEQFF. CDR3 coding DNA: TGTGCCTGGAGTGTACGCGGGGGGTTCCCCAATGAGCAGTTCTTC. This chain links TRBV30 with TRBJ2-1, with TRBD2 identical over 8 bases. The CDR3 totals 15 residues. CDR1 is GTSNPN, CDR2 SVGIG, per germline (reference sequence). Trimming took 0 bases from V and 6 from J; bases not matched to a gene: 7.